A selection of T cell receptor beta chains follows, all from one sample in a study of blood T cell repertoires in COVID-19. The table came from immunoSEQ multiplex PCR; TCRdb's copy has only in-frame clones and leaves some out. Altogether approximately 400,000 clones are present, less than 90% being singletons, with the ten largest covering about 4.8%. Input material: PBMCs or T cells enriched from blood (not recorded which). These receptors were obtained from a woman aged 45 to 65 who had recovered from COVID-19. The CDR3 runs from the conserved cysteine through the conserved F or W. A D gene is named only where the DNA matches it firmly. Size is stated for part of the rows, as once, few or many counts, or as a class when the clone is expanded.

d_call	clone_size	v_call	j_call	cdr3_nt	cdr3_aa
NA	NA	TRBV7-9	TRBJ1-4	TGTGCCAGCAGCTACCTCCGACTCGGAACTAATGAAAAACTGTTTTTT	CASSYLRLGTNEKLFF
NA	NA	TRBV4-3	TRBJ1-2	TGCGCCAGCAGCCAAGTCCTAGAGGGAGGCTACACCTTC	CASSQVLEGGYTF
NA	NA	TRBV5-1	TRBJ1-3	TGCGCCAGCAGCACAGGGTCTGGAAACACCATATATTTT	CASSTGSGNTIYF
TRBD2	few	TRBV5-1	TRBJ2-3	TGCGCCAGCAGCTTCTGGACTAGCGGGGGGCCCGCAACGCAGTATTTT	CASSFWTSGGPATQYF
TRBD1	few	TRBV7-3	TRBJ1-2	TGTGCCAGCAGCTCGGGACAGGGCGGGGTAGGCTACACCTTC	CASSSGQGGVGYTF
NA	NA	TRBV27	TRBJ1-5	TGTGCCAGCAGTCCGTTGACCACCTTAGGGGCCCAGCATTTT	CASSPLTTLGAQHF
TRBD2	NA	TRBV2	TRBJ2-5	TGTGCCAGCAGGACTAGCGGGAGCGGGGAGACCCAGTACTTC	CASRTSGSGETQYF
TRBD1	NA	TRBV5-1	TRBJ2-7	TGCGCCAGCAGCCCGGGACAGGGGATCTACGAGCAGTACTTC	CASSPGQGIYEQYF
NA	NA	TRBV11-3	TRBJ2-7	TGTGCCAGCAGCTTAGAGCTAGAGCAGTACTTC	CASSLELEQYF
NA	NA	TRBV2	TRBJ1-2	TGTGCCAGCATCCGTGGCGGAACCTATGGCTACACCTTC	CASIRGGTYGYTF
TRBD1	once	TRBV19	TRBJ2-1	TGTGCCAGTAGTATAGGGGGACAGGGCCCCGCTAGCTCCTACAATGAGCAGTTCTTC	CASSIGGQGPASSYNEQFF
TRBD1	once	TRBV5-4	TRBJ1-1	TGTGCCAGCAGCTCTCCCGGGACAGCGGGTGAAGCTTTCTTT	CASSSPGTAGEAFF
TRBD1	NA	TRBV5-4	TRBJ1-6	TGTGCCAGCAGCCCTTCGACAGGGGGCGATTCACCCCTCCACTTT	CASSPSTGGDSPLHF
TRBD2	NA	TRBV3-1/TRBV3-2	TRBJ2-7	TGTGCCAGCAGCCAAGTATCGGGCGGGAGGGTCTACGAGCAGTACTTC	CASSQVSGGRVYEQYF
NA	NA	TRBV5-5	TRBJ2-3	TGTGCCAGCAGCCCGGAGGGGGCGTTGAACACAGATACGCAGTATTTT	CASSPEGALNTDTQYF
NA	NA	TRBV27	TRBJ1-2	TGTGCCAGCAGTCCCCTTAACTATGGCTACACCTTC	CASSPLNYGYTF
NA	NA	TRBV30	TRBJ1-4	TGTGCCTGGGGTGGAGGGGTTAATGAAAAACTGTTTTTT	CAWGGGVNEKLFF
TRBD2	NA	TRBV7-9	TRBJ2-7	TGTGCCAGCAGCTTTTATGGCGGGGGTTACGAGCAGTACTTC	CASSFYGGGYEQYF